This TCR beta chain came from a study of cytomegalovirus exposure and HLA in healthy donors. The PCR was carried out with 60 Vbeta primers and 13 Jbeta primers. The assay was immunoSEQ multiplex PCR, and TCRdb's table has in-frame clones only and misses some. The sample lists about 80,000 clones, around 77% occurring once. The CDR3 has 15 amino acids. Germline CDR1 is MDHEN and CDR2 is SYDVKM. Trimming cost V 3 bases and J 6 bases; bases outside gene matches: 9. The sequence was collected from a man in his fifties or sixties in good health and CMV-seronegative. V gene TRBV28 combines with J gene TRBJ2-7, with TRBD1 matching over 9 bases. The sequenced sample consisted of PBMCs. CDR3 region: CASSFPGTGSGEQYF. CDR3 DNA: TGTGCCAGCAGTTTCCCCGGGACAGGGAGCGGCGAGCAGTACTTC.